A single sample gave rise to the 23 T cell receptor beta chains below, sequenced in a study of blood T cell repertoires in COVID-19. The protocol was immunoSEQ multiplex PCR, while the TCRdb copy is restricted to in-frame clones and leaves out a portion. The sample lists approximately 380,000 clones; around 85% were seen once. Sequenced material: peripheral blood. The receptors stem from a woman aged 18-35 years with acute or convalescent COVID-19.

The chain links TRBV5-1 to TRBJ2-7; D might be TRBD2 (5 bases). The V and J ends lost 1 base and 3 bases respectively, with 8 bases between them. From germline, CDR1 is SGHRS and CDR2 YFSETQ. The CDR3 length is 13 residues. CDR3 residues: CASSLSSSYEQYF. Written as DNA, the CDR3 is TGCGCCAGCAGCTTGTCTAGCAGCTACGAGCAGTACTTC.

This chain links TRBV7-9 with TRBJ1-3, with 8 positions matching TRBD1. Trimming at V came to 5 bases and at J to 7 bases, leaving 10 bases not matched to a gene. The CDR3 has 15 amino acids. Per the germline V gene, CDR1 is SEHNR and CDR2 is FQNEAQ (reference sequence). The CDR3, as DNA: TGTGCCAGCAGCCCCCCCAGGACAGGGTGGAACACCATATATTTT. Its translation: CASSPPRTGWNTIYF.

This chain uses TRBV3-1 (or the pseudogene TRBV3-2) with TRBJ2-7; 8 bases fit TRBD1. The CDR3 is made up of 17 amino acids. Germline trimming cut 0 bases from V and 1 base from J; bases unmatched to any gene: 8. Germline CDR1 and CDR2: LGHDT and YNNKEL (reference sequence). This CDR3 reads CASSQEVEQGGSYEQYF. CDR3 nucleotide sequence: TGTGCCAGCAGCCAAGAGGTGGAACAGGGGGGTTCCTACGAGCAGTACTTC.

A remark on this clone: A junction end diverges from the germline sequence, so it may reflect a read error. The chain has TRBV3-1 (or the pseudogene TRBV3-2) and TRBJ1-2, with D possibly being TRBD1 (5 bases). The CDR3 spans 13 residues. CDR1 is LGHDT, CDR2 YNNKEL, per germline (reference sequence). CDR3 coding DNA: TGCGCCAGCAGCCCACAAGGGGCCTATGGCTACACCTTC. This sequence encodes CASSPQGAYGYTF.

The chain recombines TRBV6-5 with TRBJ2-1, with 7 bases lining up with TRBD1. V dropped 10 bases and J dropped 7; count of bases not matched to a gene: 13. This CDR3 is 14 amino acids long. The germline V gene has CDR1 MNHEY and CDR2 SVGAGI. CDR3: CAIYQVLQGNEQFF. The CDR3 nucleotides are TGTGCCATCTATCAAGTCTTACAGGGGAATGAGCAGTTCTTC.

This CDR3 reads CASSAQDRGYGYTF. The CDR3 nucleotides are TGTGCCAGCAGTGCCCAGGACAGGGGTTATGGCTACACCTTC. This chain uses TRBV6-6 with TRBJ1-2; 9 bases are shared with TRBD1. Germline CDR1 MNHNY, CDR2 SVGAGI (reference sequence). V gave up 5 bases and J gave up 5 bases; unmatched junction bases: 6. The CDR3 extends over 14 amino acids.

Notes on this clone: Additional DNA sequences in this sample encode the identical CDR3. This chain connects TRBV19 to TRBJ2-7; possibly TRBD1 for D (6 bases). The germline V and J ends were trimmed by 1 base and 1 base, with 11 bases remaining between them. CDR1 and CDR2 from the germline V gene are LNHDA and SQIVND (reference sequence). There are 15 residues in the CDR3. CDR3 protein: CASSIAGQGSYEQYF. In nucleotides, the CDR3 is TGTGCCAGTAGTATAGCTGGGCAGGGGTCCTACGAGCAGTACTTC.

V usage is TRBV2 and J usage is TRBJ1-6; 9 bases align to TRBD1. This CDR3 spans 14 amino acids. Germline trimming cut 6 bases from V and 7 bases from J; bases unmatched to any gene: 4. Germline-derived CDR1 and CDR2 are SNHLY and FYNNEI. The DNA of the CDR3 is TGTGCCAGCAGCGACGACAGGGGGAATTCACCCCTCCACTTT. It specifies CASSDDRGNSPLHF.

V is TRBV3-1 (or the pseudogene TRBV3-2) and J is TRBJ1-2; no definite D call. Germline V gene data show CDR1 as LGHDT and CDR2 as YNNKEL (reference sequence). The CDR3 contains 13 residues. Trimming stripped 0 bases from V and 4 bases from J, with 6 bases between. CDR3 region: CASSQDFSYGYTF. The CDR3 DNA follows: TGTGCCAGCAGCCAAGATTTCAGCTATGGCTACACCTTC.

The count of this clone is one. The chain employs TRBV9 and TRBJ1-3; 7 nucleotides line up with TRBD1. This CDR3 spans 14 amino acids. The trim removed 8 bases at V and 4 bases at J, leaving 9 bases unmatched. Per germline, CDR1 SGDLS and CDR2 YYNGEE. In nucleotides, the CDR3 is TGTGCCAGTACTACAGGGGACATCGGAAACACCATATATTTT. It yields the protein CASTTGDIGNTIYF.

This chain connects TRBV7-2 to TRBJ2-1; 9 nucleotides agree with TRBD2. The CDR3 consists of 15 residues. The germline V gene encodes CDR1 SGHTA and CDR2 FQGNSA. J was trimmed by 6 bases and V by 5 bases; bases with no gene match: 8. CDR3: CASSPERGAGNEQFF. In DNA, the CDR3 is TGTGCCAGCAGCCCCGAGCGGGGGGCTGGCAATGAGCAGTTCTTC.

This clone was picked up a small number of times. V gene TRBV20-1 combines with J gene TRBJ1-3, with unresolved D. V was pared by 3 bases and J by 0 bases, with 9 bases between. Germline loops: CDR1 DFQATT, CDR2 SNEGSKA (reference sequence). The CDR3 is 14 residues long. Here the CDR3 DNA reads TGCAGTGCTAGTGCCAGTTACTCTGGAAACACCATATATTTT. Translated, it gives CSASASYSGNTIYF.

V gene TRBV15 combines with J gene TRBJ2-7; TRBD2 agrees at 8 bases. With V trimmed by 0 bases and J by 2 bases, 12 bases remained unmatched. This CDR3 spans 18 amino acids. Looked up from germline, CDR1 is LNHNV and CDR2 is YYDKDF (reference sequence). The chain's CDR3 is CATSRDPSKYGGAYEQYF. The CDR3 DNA follows: TGTGCCACCAGCAGAGACCCCTCGAAATACGGGGGGGCCTACGAGCAGTACTTC.

The rearrangement uses TRBV5-5 and TRBJ2-1; 10 bases agree with TRBD2. CDR3 length: 15 residues. Trimming cost V 3 bases and J 3 bases; bases outside gene matches: 3. Germline lookup yields CDR1 SGHKS and CDR2 YYEKEE (reference sequence). DNA of the CDR3: TGTGCCAGCAGCTCTCCTAGCGGGAGCTACAATGAGCAGTTCTTC. This translates into CASSSPSGSYNEQFF.

This clone was counted between two and nine times. This chain joins TRBV7-9 and TRBJ2-7, with 8 bases fitting TRBD1. Unmatched junction bases numbered 3, after V lost 5 bases and J lost 6 bases. The CDR3 runs 12 residues. The germline gives CDR1 SEHNR, CDR2 FQNEAQ (reference sequence). CDR3 nucleotides: TGTGCCAGCAGCGACAGGGGCGCCGAGCAGTACTTC. Protein sequence: CASSDRGAEQYF.

The chain joins TRBV6-5 to TRBJ1-1; tentatively, D is TRBD1 (6 bases). CDR1 and CDR2 from the germline V gene are MNHEY and SVGAGI. The CDR3 consists of 14 residues. V was clipped by 6 bases and J by 1 base, with 12 bases between them. CDR3 nucleotide sequence: TGTGCCAGCAGCTTAGGACAGTGGAACACTGAAGCTTTCTTT. It codes for CASSLGQWNTEAFF.

The J gene is TRBJ2-2, the V gene TRBV24-1; 7 bases map to TRBD1. V gave up 3 bases and J gave up 7 bases; unmatched junction bases: 10. Germline CDR1 is KGHDR and CDR2 is SFDVKD. The CDR3 is 16 amino acids. The CDR3 sequence: CATSDPRQGTHGELFF. In DNA form, the CDR3 reads TGTGCCACCAGTGATCCGCGACAGGGAACCCACGGGGAGCTGTTTTTT.

V and J are TRBV29-1 and TRBJ2-2; 8 bases are shared with TRBD2. The V gene's germline CDR1 is SQVTM and CDR2 ANQGSEA. The CDR3 covers 15 residues. J was trimmed by 3 bases and V by 0 bases; bases with no gene match: 3. In DNA form, the CDR3 reads TGCAGCGTTGAAGAAGGGCGGGGGGACACCGGGGAGCTGTTTTTT. This encodes CSVEEGRGDTGELFF.

This chain joins TRBV5-6 and TRBJ1-1; 7 bases map to TRBD1. The junction had 10 bases not matched to a gene; V was cut back by 7 bases and J by 1 base. This CDR3 has 15 amino acids. Germline lookup yields CDR1 SGHDT and CDR2 YYEEEE. The CDR3 sequence: CASYRQGSWNTEAFF. The CDR3 bases are TGTGCCAGCTACAGACAGGGAAGTTGGAACACTGAAGCTTTCTTT.

CDR3 nucleotides: TGTGCCAGCAGCTGGAGGACTAGCGGGCTGCAGTTCTTC. This encodes CASSWRTSGLQFF. The chain combines TRBV5-8 with TRBJ2-1; 11 positions match TRBD2. The CDR3 is 13 amino acids. Germline V lookup: CDR1 SGHTS, CDR2 YDEGEE. V dropped 3 bases and J dropped 12; count of bases not matched to a gene: 5. The full variable domain, completed using reference TRBV5-8 and TRBJ2-1, is EAGVTQSPTHLIKTRGQQATLRCSPISGHTSVYWYQQALGLGLQFLLWYDEGEERNRGNFPPRFSGRQFPNYSSELNVNALELEDSALYLCASSWRTSGLQFFGPGTRLTVL.

This clone was recorded a few times. This sequence joins TRBV28 and TRBJ2-3; 14 bases are a match to TRBD2. Per the germline V gene, CDR1 is MDHEN and CDR2 is SYDVKM. This CDR3 contains 19 residues. V lost 4 bases to trimming and J lost 1 base; unmatched junction nucleotides: 10. The CDR3 sequence is CASSSGLAGVRGRTDTQYF. The CDR3 bases are TGTGCCAGCAGTTCGGGACTAGCGGGAGTGAGAGGGCGCACAGATACGCAGTATTTT.

The chain carries TRBV19 and TRBJ2-5; 12 bases match TRBD2. After removal of 5 bases from V and 5 bases from J, the junction contained 9 bases not matched to a gene. Per the germline V gene, CDR1 is LNHDA and CDR2 is SQIVND (reference sequence). The CDR3 is 16 amino acids. The DNA of the CDR3 is TGTGCCAGTAGTGGCCCTCTAGCGGGGGGGATTGAGACCCAGTACTTC. Translated, it gives CASSGPLAGGIETQYF.

The CDR3: CASSLLRGVEEKLFF. The CDR3 DNA follows: TGTGCCAGCAGTTTATTGCGGGGTGTGGAAGAAAAACTGTTTTTT. This sequence joins TRBV28 and TRBJ1-4; D unclear. Trimming took off 1 base at V and 8 bases at J, with 14 bases between the two ends. Germline assignment: CDR1 MDHEN and CDR2 SYDVKM. CDR3 length: 15 residues.